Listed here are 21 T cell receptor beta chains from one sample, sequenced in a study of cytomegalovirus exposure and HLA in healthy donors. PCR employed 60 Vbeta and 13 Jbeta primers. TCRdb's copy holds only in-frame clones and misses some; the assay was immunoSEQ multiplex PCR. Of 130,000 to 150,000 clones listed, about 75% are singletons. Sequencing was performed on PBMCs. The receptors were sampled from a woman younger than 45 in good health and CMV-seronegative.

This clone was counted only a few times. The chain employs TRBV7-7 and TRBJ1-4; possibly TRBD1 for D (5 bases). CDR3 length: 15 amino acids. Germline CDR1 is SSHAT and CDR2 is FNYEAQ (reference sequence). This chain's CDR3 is CATARTIATNEKLFF. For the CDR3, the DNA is TGTGCTACCGCCAGGACAATAGCAACTAATGAAAAACTGTTTTTT.

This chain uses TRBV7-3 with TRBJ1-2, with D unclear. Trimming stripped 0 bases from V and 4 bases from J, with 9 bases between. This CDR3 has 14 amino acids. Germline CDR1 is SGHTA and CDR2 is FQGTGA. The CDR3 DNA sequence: TGTGCCAGCAGCTTAACAGCGGGATTCTATGGCTACACCTTC. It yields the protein CASSLTAGFYGYTF.

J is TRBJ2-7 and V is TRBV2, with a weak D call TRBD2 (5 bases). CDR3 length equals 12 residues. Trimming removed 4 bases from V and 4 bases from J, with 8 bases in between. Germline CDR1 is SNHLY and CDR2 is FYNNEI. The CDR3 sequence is CASSGTFYEQYF. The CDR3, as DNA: TGTGCCAGCAGTGGGACTTTTTACGAGCAGTACTTC.

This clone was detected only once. The CDR3 DNA reads TGTGCCAGCAGTTTATTACAGTACCATGGCTACACCTTC. This gives the protein CASSLLQYHGYTF. The V gene is TRBV28, the J gene TRBJ1-2, with unresolved D. Trimming left V 1 base short and J 6 bases short, with 9 bases between. The CDR3 has 13 residues. Germline assignment: CDR1 MDHEN and CDR2 SYDVKM.

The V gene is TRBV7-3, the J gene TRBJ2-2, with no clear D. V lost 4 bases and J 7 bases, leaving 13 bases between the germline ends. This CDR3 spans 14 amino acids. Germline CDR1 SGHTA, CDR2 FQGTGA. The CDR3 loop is CASSSGPLGGELFF. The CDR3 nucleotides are TGTGCCAGCAGCTCTGGTCCTCTAGGCGGGGAGCTGTTTTTT. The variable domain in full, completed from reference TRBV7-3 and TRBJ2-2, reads GAGVSQTPSNKVTEKGKYVELRCDPISGHTALYWYRQSLGQGPEFLIYFQGTGAADDSGLPNDRFFAVRPEGSVSTLKIQRTERGDSAVYLCASSSGPLGGELFFGEGSRLTVL.

The CDR3 DNA follows: TGTGCCAGCAATACTGTCCGCACGATGGGCGGCTACACCTTC. The encoded protein is CASNTVRTMGGYTF. The V and J genes are TRBV6-5 and TRBJ1-2; D is unresolved. V was trimmed by 7 bases and J by 8 bases, leaving 20 bases between them. Germline assignment: CDR1 MNHEY and CDR2 SVGAGI. This CDR3 has 14 amino acids.

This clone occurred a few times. DNA for the CDR3: TGTGCCAGCAGCTTTGTGGGACAGGGGTTTCGGAATCAGCCCCAGCATTTT. It encodes CASSFVGQGFRNQPQHF. This sequence joins TRBV5-6 and TRBJ1-5; TRBD1 aligns across 10 bases. The CDR3 runs 17 residues. Unmatched junction bases numbered 9, after V lost 2 bases and J lost 4 bases. CDR1 and CDR2 (germline): SGHDT, YYEEEE.

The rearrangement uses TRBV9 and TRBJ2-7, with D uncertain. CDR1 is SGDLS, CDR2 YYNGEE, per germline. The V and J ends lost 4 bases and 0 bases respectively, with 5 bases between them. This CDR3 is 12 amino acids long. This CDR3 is CASSPDSYEQYF. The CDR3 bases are TGTGCCAGCAGCCCAGACTCCTACGAGCAGTACTTC.

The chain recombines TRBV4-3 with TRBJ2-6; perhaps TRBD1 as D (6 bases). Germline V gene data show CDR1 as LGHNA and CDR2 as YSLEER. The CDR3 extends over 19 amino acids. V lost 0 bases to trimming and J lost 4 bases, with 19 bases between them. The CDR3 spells CASSQEGPGEGGGANVLTF. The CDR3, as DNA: TGCGCCAGCAGCCAAGAAGGCCCAGGGGAAGGCGGAGGGGCCAACGTCCTGACTTTC.

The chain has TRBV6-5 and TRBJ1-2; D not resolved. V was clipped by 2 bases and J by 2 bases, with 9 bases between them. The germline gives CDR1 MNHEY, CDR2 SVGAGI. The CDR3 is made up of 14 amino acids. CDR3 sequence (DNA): TGTGCCAGCAGTTACAGCGGGATAAACTATGGCTACACCTTC. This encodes CASSYSGINYGYTF.

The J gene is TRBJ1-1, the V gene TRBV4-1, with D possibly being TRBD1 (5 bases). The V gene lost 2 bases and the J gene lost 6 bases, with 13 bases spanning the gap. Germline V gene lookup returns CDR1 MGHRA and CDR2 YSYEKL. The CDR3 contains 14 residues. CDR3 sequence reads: CASSQMEGRAEAFF. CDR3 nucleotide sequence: TGCGCCAGCAGCCAAATGGAGGGGCGGGCTGAAGCTTTCTTT.

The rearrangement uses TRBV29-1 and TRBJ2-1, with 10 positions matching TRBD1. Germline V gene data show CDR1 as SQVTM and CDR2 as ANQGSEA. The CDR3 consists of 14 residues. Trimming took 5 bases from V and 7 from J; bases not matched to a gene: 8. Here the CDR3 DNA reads TGCAGCGTTCCTCCCCGACAGGGGGCGAATGAGCAGTTCTTC. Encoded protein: CSVPPRQGANEQFF.

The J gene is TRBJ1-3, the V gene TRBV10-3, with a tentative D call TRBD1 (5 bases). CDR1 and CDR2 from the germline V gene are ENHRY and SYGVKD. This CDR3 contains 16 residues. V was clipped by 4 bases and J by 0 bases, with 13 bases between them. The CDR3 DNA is TGTGCCATCAGTGCCCTGGGGGGGGTCTCTGGAAACACCATATATTTT. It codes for CAISALGGVSGNTIYF.

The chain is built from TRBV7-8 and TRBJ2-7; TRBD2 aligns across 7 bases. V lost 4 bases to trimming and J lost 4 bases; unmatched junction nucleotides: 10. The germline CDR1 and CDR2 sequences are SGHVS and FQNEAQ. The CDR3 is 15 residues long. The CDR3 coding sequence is TGTGCCAGCAGCTCATGGGGGGGATTGGTGTACGAGCAGTACTTC. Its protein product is CASSSWGGLVYEQYF.

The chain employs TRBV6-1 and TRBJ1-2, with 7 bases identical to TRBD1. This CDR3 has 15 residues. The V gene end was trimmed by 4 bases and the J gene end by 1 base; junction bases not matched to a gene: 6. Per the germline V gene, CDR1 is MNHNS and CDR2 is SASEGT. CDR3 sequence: CASSGSGTDNYGYTF. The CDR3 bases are TGTGCCAGCAGTGGTAGTGGGACAGATAACTATGGCTACACCTTC.

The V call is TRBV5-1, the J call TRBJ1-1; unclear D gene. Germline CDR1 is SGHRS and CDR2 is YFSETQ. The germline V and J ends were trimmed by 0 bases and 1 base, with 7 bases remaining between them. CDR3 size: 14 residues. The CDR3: CASSLATRNTEAFF. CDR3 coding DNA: TGCGCCAGCAGCTTGGCCACAAGGAACACTGAAGCTTTCTTT.

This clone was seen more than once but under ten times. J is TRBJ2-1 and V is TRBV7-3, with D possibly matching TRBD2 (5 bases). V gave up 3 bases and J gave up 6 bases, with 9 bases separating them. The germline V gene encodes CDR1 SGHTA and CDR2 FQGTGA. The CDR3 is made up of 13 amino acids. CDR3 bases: TGTGCCAGCAGCTTGGTTCGGGGCAATGAGCAGTTCTTC. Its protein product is CASSLVRGNEQFF.

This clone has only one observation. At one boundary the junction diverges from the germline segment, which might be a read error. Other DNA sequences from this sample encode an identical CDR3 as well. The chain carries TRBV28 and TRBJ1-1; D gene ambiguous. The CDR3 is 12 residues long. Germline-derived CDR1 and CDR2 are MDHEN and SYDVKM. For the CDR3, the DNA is TGTGCCAGCAGCGGACTTTTCACTGAAGCTTTCTTC. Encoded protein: CASSGLFTEAFF.

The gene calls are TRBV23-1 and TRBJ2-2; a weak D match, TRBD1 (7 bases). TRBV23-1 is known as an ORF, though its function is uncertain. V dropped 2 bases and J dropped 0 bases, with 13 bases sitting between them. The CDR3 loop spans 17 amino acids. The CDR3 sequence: CASSQLRGAANTGELFF. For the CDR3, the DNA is TGCGCCAGCAGTCAACTCAGGGGGGCCGCGAACACCGGGGAGCTGTTTTTT.

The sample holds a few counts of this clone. The chain's CDR3 is CASSSTGQGNYGYTF. DNA for the CDR3: TGCGCCAGCAGCTCCACGGGACAGGGGAACTATGGCTACACCTTC. The chain joins TRBV5-1 to TRBJ1-2, with 10 bases matching TRBD1. This CDR3 contains 15 residues. The junction had 4 bases not matched to a gene; V was cut back by 3 bases and J by 2 bases. The germline CDR1 and CDR2 sequences are SGHRS and YFSETQ.

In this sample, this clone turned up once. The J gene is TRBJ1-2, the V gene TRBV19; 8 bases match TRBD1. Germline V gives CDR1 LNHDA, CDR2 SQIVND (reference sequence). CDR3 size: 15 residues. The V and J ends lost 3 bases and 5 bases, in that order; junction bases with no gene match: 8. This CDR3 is CASSIPRTGTYGYTF. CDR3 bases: TGTGCCAGTAGTATTCCCCGGACAGGGACATATGGCTACACCTTC.